The next 9 T cell receptor beta chains were all read from a single sample in a study of T-cell memory formation after mild COVID-19 (dated by TCRdb to 2020 to 2022). Libraries were made using 5' RACE. Sequencing was performed on an Illumina NovaSeq 6000. TCRdb handled the public reads itself, with Q25 trimming in fastp and clone calling in MiXCR, and kept productive beta chains. Each CDR3 protein appears once, grouped with its most common genes and DNA. This sample holds 300,000 or so distinct CDR3 sequences; less than 20% were observed only once. The ten biggest clones cover approximately 23% of the sample. Sequenced: PBMCs or a T cell subset sorted from them (not recorded which). The receptors originated from a man aged 18 to 30 who had mild COVID-19 (a few samples of this study predate the infection). The sample titles of this study are shuffled in the database, so cell type and time point are left out; the donor was told from shared clones.

This clonotype was counted only a few times. J is TRBJ2-7 and V is TRBV7-9; D may be TRBD2 (6 bases). The germline gives CDR1 SEHNR, CDR2 FQNEAQ (reference sequence). Trimming removed 1 base from V and 5 bases from J, with 15 bases in between. This CDR3 comprises 15 residues. The CDR3 DNA sequence: TGTGCCAGCAGCTTAGGCGGAGGGAACGACCACGAGCAGTACGTC. It codes for CASSLGGGNDHEQYV.

The chain employs TRBV5-5 and TRBJ1-5, with D maybe TRBD1 (6 bases). The germline CDR1 and CDR2 sequences are SGHKS and YYEKEE (reference sequence). The CDR3 length is 16 residues. Trimming shortened V by 4 bases and J by 5 bases, and 19 bases separated the two germline ends. CDR3 amino acids: CASSLRQALWYQPQHF. CDR3 nucleotide sequence: TGTGCCAGCAGCCTTCGACAGGCACTCTGGTATCAGCCCCAGCATTTT.

The J gene is TRBJ1-5, the V gene TRBV7-9, with 9 bases identical to TRBD1. Trimming cost V 5 bases and J 3 bases; bases outside gene matches: 5. Germline-derived CDR1 and CDR2 are SEHNR and FQNEAQ (reference sequence). The CDR3 runs 15 residues. Written as DNA, the CDR3 is TGTGCCAGCAGCGCCGGGACAGGGTACAATCAGCCCCAGCATTTT. Residues: CASSAGTGYNQPQHF.

This clonotype was detected a few times. This sequence joins TRBV6-5 and TRBJ2-1; a weak D match, TRBD2 (5 bases). This CDR3 region has 13 residues. V lost 8 bases to trimming and J lost 4 bases, with 12 bases between them. From germline, CDR1 is MNHEY and CDR2 SVGAGI. The CDR3 coding sequence is TGTGCCAGCGGCCACGGACTGTACAATGAGCAGTTCTTC. This translates into CASGHGLYNEQFF.

The chain has TRBV28 and TRBJ1-1, with D uncertain. This CDR3 contains 12 residues. CDR1 MDHEN and CDR2 SYDVKM come from the germline V gene. Trimming stripped 5 bases from V and 11 bases from J, with 15 bases between. The CDR3 here is CASSISEWAAFF. In DNA, the CDR3 is TGTGCCAGCAGTATATCTGAGTGGGCGGCTTTCTTT. The variable domain in full, with the rest retrieved from reference TRBV28 and TRBJ1-1, is DVKVTQSSRYLVKRTGEKVFLECVQDMDHENMFWYRQDPGLGLRLIYFSYDVKMKEKGDIPEGYSVSREKKERFSLILESASTNQTSMYLCASSISEWAAFFGQGTRLTVV.

This clonotype occurred a few times. The V gene is TRBV10-2, the J gene TRBJ1-4; maybe TRBD1 (5 bases). CDR3 length: 13 amino acids. CDR1 is WSHSY, CDR2 SAAADI, per germline. V shed 3 bases and J shed 8 bases, with 10 bases lying between them. The CDR3 region is CASSDSRAEKLFF. In DNA form, the CDR3 reads TGCGCCAGCAGTGACTCCAGGGCGGAAAAACTGTTTTTT.

This clonotype was recorded a few times. The V and J genes are TRBV7-8 and TRBJ1-5; D gene unclear. Germline V gene lookup returns CDR1 SGHVS and CDR2 FQNEAQ. V lost 5 bases to trimming and J lost 2 bases, with 13 bases between them. The CDR3 contains 15 residues. Here the CDR3 DNA reads TGTGCCAGCAGCACCCTGGAAACTGGCAATCAGCCCCAGCATTTT. Protein sequence: CASSTLETGNQPQHF. The full variable domain, with the rest looked up from reference TRBV7-8 and TRBJ1-5, is GAGVSQSPRYKVAKRGQDVALRCDPISGHVSLFWYQQALGQGPEFLTYFQNEAQLDKSGLPSDRFFAERPEGSVSTLKIQRTQQEDSAVYLCASSTLETGNQPQHFGDGTRLSIL.

This chain uses TRBV28 with TRBJ1-1, with D unresolved. Germline V gene sequence: CDR1 MDHEN, CDR2 SYDVKM. The CDR3 length is 13 residues. Trimming took 7 bases from V and 1 from J, leaving 10 bases between them. The CDR3 region is CASMYNRNTEAFF. The DNA of the CDR3 is TGTGCCAGCATGTATAACAGGAACACTGAAGCTTTCTTT.

The table lists this clonotype with a few counts. The chain combines TRBV6-2 or TRBV6-3 with TRBJ1-2; D is ambiguous. Germline CDR1 MNHEY, CDR2 SVGEGT. The CDR3 totals 15 residues. Trimming cost V 9 bases and J 7 bases, with 24 bases left between them. CDR3 residues: CASCALGILYGGYTF. As DNA, the CDR3 is TGTGCCAGTTGTGCTCTGGGAATCCTGTATGGTGGCTACACCTTC.